The 31 T cell receptor beta chains below were found in one sample sequenced in a study of blood T cells in healthy people across ages. For the second PCR, which ran for about 7 to 11 cycles, a sample-barcoded 5' primer and a J-beta primer mix were used. TCRdb used MiXCR to reprocess the 5' RACE reads, holding one entry per CDR3 protein. The table lists more than 700,000 distinct CDR3 sequences, about 55% of them singletons. Sequences were obtained from blood. The receptor set was obtained from an elderly man in good health.

This clonotype was observed a few times. The chain couples TRBV12-3 or TRBV12-4 to TRBJ2-7; 9 bases line up with TRBD2. Trimming cost V 6 bases and J 5 bases; bases outside gene matches: 8. The CDR3 runs 14 residues. CDR3 DNA: TGTGCCAGCAGGAGTAGCGGGAGTAGCCACGAGCAGTACTTC. Amino acid sequence: CASRSSGSSHEQYF.

V gene TRBV24-1 combines with J gene TRBJ2-1, with D possibly matching TRBD2 (6 bases). The V end was cut by 7 bases, the J end by 12 bases, with 15 bases between. Germline CDR1 is KGHDR and CDR2 is SFDVKD. CDR3 length equals 12 residues. The CDR3 sequence: CATRGDVGGQFF. For the CDR3, the DNA is TGTGCCACCAGGGGGGACGTCGGGGGGCAGTTCTTC.

This clonotype occurred a few times. This sequence joins TRBV4-1 and TRBJ2-1; 7 bases agree with TRBD2. Trimming cost V 5 bases and J 5 bases; bases outside gene matches: 18. The CDR3 runs to 18 residues. Germline lookup yields CDR1 MGHRA and CDR2 YSYEKL. CDR3 residues: CASSTRARGAGMNNEQFF. CDR3 nucleotide sequence: TGCGCCAGCAGCACCCGAGCTCGTGGAGCGGGGATGAACAATGAGCAGTTCTTC.

The gene calls are TRBV5-1 and TRBJ1-2; D not resolved. There are 12 residues in the CDR3. Trimming stripped 4 bases from V and 7 bases from J, with 11 bases between. In germline, CDR1 is SGHRS, CDR2 YFSETQ. The CDR3 region is CASSLRDVGYTF. CDR3 DNA: TGCGCCAGCAGCCTCAGAGACGTTGGCTACACCTTC.

This clonotype was seen a few times. The gene calls are TRBV7-9 and TRBJ2-6; weak D call: TRBD2 (5 bases). There are 14 residues in the CDR3. In germline, CDR1 is SEHNR, CDR2 FQNEAQ (reference sequence). Trimming removed 4 bases at V and 12 bases at J, with 16 bases between. The CDR3 DNA reads TGTGCCAGCAGCTCCCCGGGCGGGTTCCCCGTCCTGACTTTC. This translates into CASSSPGGFPVLTF.

The rearrangement links TRBV29-1 to TRBJ2-1; 11 bases fit TRBD2. The end of the DNA fits TRBJ2-7 better, so the J call may be wrong. The CDR3 loop spans 16 amino acids. In germline, CDR1 is SQVTM, CDR2 ANQGSEA. CDR3 in amino acids: CSVEDQGTSGYNEQYF. The CDR3 DNA is TGCAGCGTTGAAGATCAAGGGACTAGCGGCTACAATGAGCAGTACTTC.

The table lists this clonotype with a few counts. The rearrangement links TRBV29-1 to TRBJ2-3; no definite D call. This CDR3 is 13 amino acids long. Trimming left V 2 bases short and J 0 bases short, with 6 bases between. The V gene's germline CDR1 is SQVTM and CDR2 ANQGSEA. The CDR3 spells CSVESASTDTQYF. CDR3 nucleotide sequence: TGCAGCGTTGAATCCGCGAGCACAGATACGCAGTATTTT.

The chain employs TRBV4-1 and TRBJ2-7; 7 bases line up with TRBD2. V shed 4 bases and J 2 bases; nucleotides not matched to a gene: 20. The CDR3 runs 19 residues. Per germline, CDR1 MGHRA and CDR2 YSYEKL. DNA for the CDR3: TGCGCCAGCAGCCTTCTCCCCAATAAACCTAGCGGATTAACCTACGAGCAGTACTTC. Residues: CASSLLPNKPSGLTYEQYF.

The chain is built from TRBV7-3 and TRBJ2-7; no clear D gene. Germline CDR1 and CDR2: SGHTA and FQGTGA. Trimming shortened V by 5 bases and J by 7 bases, and 24 bases separated the two germline ends. The CDR3 is 16 amino acids. CDR3 sequence reads: CASSATSLSSYNEQYF. Here the CDR3 DNA reads TGTGCCAGCAGCGCCACCTCGCTGAGCTCCTACAATGAGCAGTACTTC. Complete variable domain (other parts from reference TRBV7-3 and TRBJ2-7): GAGVSQTPSNKVTEKGKYVELRCDPISGHTALYWYRQSLGQGPEFLIYFQGTGAADDSGLPNDRFFAVRPEGSVSTLKIQRTERGDSAVYLCASSATSLSSYNEQYFGPGTRLTVT.

The gene calls are TRBV25-1 and TRBJ2-3; D may match TRBD1 or TRBD2 (5 bases each). The V end was cut by 4 bases, the J end by 14 bases, with 25 bases between. Germline V lookup: CDR1 MGHDK, CDR2 SYGVNS. The CDR3 runs to 15 residues. The CDR3 region has the DNA TGTGCCAGCAGTGCCGGCAGAGGGGAGCACAGATACGCGTATTTT. Its translation is CASSAGRGEHRYAYF.

The DNA for the CDR3 is TGTGCCAGCAGCTTCGGAGTTGGTGGCTACACCTTC. As protein: CASSFGVGGYTF. The chain employs TRBV7-6 and TRBJ1-2, with D uncertain. Trimming shortened V by 3 bases and J by 7 bases, and 9 bases separated the two germline ends. The CDR3 has 12 residues. Germline V lookup: CDR1 SGHVS, CDR2 FNYEAQ.

The V call is TRBV28, the J call TRBJ2-3; D possibly matches TRBD1 or TRBD2 (5 bases each). Trimming pared 11 bases from V and 0 bases from J, leaving 9 bases between. Germline V gives CDR1 MDHEN, CDR2 SYDVKM. The CDR3 is 12 residues long. CDR3 DNA sequence: TGTGCCGGGGGTACTAGCACAGATACGCAGTATTTT. This gives the protein CAGGTSTDTQYF.

This chain links TRBV9 with TRBJ2-2; D gene ambiguous. V gave up 4 bases and J gave up 2 bases, with 15 bases separating them. This CDR3 has 16 residues. Germline values: CDR1 SGDLS, CDR2 YYNGEE. The CDR3 is CASSPLGRINTGELFF. CDR3 in DNA: TGTGCCAGCAGCCCACTTGGGCGGATCAACACCGGGGAGCTGTTTTTT.

The chain joins TRBV7-2 to TRBJ1-2; D remains unclear. The CDR3 spans 14 residues. Trimming took 5 bases from V and 0 from J, leaving 10 bases between them. In germline, CDR1 is SGHTA, CDR2 FQGNSA. The CDR3 loop reads CASSMDGANYGYTF. The CDR3 DNA follows: TGTGCCAGCAGCATGGACGGGGCTAACTATGGCTACACCTTC.

This clonotype was seen only once. The V gene is TRBV6-6, the J gene TRBJ2-2; D uncertain. The V end was cut by 2 bases, the J end by 7 bases, with 17 bases between. Germline loops: CDR1 MNHNY, CDR2 SVGAGI (reference sequence). The CDR3 runs to 16 residues. The CDR3 DNA is TGTGCCAGCAGTTACCTCCGGTCGCTCCGCGACGGGGAGCTGTTTTTT. Encoded protein: CASSYLRSLRDGELFF.

There are a few counts of this clonotype. The rearrangement joins TRBV7-9 to TRBJ1-4, with 7 positions matching TRBD1. V was clipped by 5 bases and J by 2 bases; unmatched bases: 11. The CDR3 consists of 17 residues. Germline CDR1 SEHNR, CDR2 FQNEAQ (reference sequence). The CDR3 DNA reads as TGTGCCAGCAGCCCGGGGACAGCGGTATCCACTAATGAAAAACTGTTTTTT. Encoded protein: CASSPGTAVSTNEKLFF.

This rearrangement joins TRBV2 to TRBJ2-1; weak D call: TRBD2 (7 bases). V was pared by 6 bases and J by 3 bases, with 15 bases between. Germline V gene lookup returns CDR1 SNHLY and CDR2 FYNNEI. The length of the CDR3 is 15 residues. CDR3 residues: CASRGGGGSYNEQFF. The CDR3 region has the DNA TGTGCCAGCAGGGGCGGGGGCGGAAGCTACAATGAGCAGTTCTTC.

The chain couples TRBV6-2 or TRBV6-3 to TRBJ2-7, with 7 bases that match TRBD1. The CDR3 is made up of 21 amino acids. V gave up 0 bases and J gave up 3 bases; unmatched junction bases: 23. Germline V gene lookup returns CDR1 MNHEY and CDR2 SVGEGT. Written as DNA, the CDR3 is TGTGCCAGCAGTTACTCGGGACAGATTACGGGTTCGACCGGAGATATCTACGAGCAGTACTTC. Protein: CASSYSGQITGSTGDIYEQYF.

With regard to this clonotype: A much larger clone differs from this one at a single base, so this may be a read error. The chain links TRBV12-3 or TRBV12-4 to TRBJ2-5; perhaps TRBD2 as D (6 bases). CDR3 length: 13 amino acids. CDR3 amino acids: CVSSTGRRREQYF. For the CDR3, the DNA is TGTGTCAGCAGCACGGGACGGAGACGGGAGCAGTACTTC.

This clonotype was found once. A read error may be the cause here, since a much bigger clone is one base away. This sequence joins TRBV11-2 and TRBJ2-1; TRBD2 agrees at 10 bases. The ends lost 4 bases at V and 7 bases at J; junction bases unmatched: 7. Germline CDR1 reads SGHAT; CDR2 reads FQNNGV. There are 15 residues in the CDR3. The CDR3: CASSSRVAGGNEQFF. DNA of the CDR3: TGTGCCAGCAGCTCCCGAGTAGCGGGAGGAAATGAGCAGTTCTTC.

This chain links TRBV2 with TRBJ2-4; D is perhaps TRBD2 (7 bases). The J call may be mistaken, given a closer DNA end match to TRBJ2-7. The CDR3 extends over 14 amino acids. The germline V gene encodes CDR1 SNHLY and CDR2 FYNNEI. The CDR3 region is CASMDAGGTYEQYF. The CDR3 nucleotides read TGTGCCAGCATGGACGCCGGGGGGACATACGAGCAGTACTTC.

In this sample, this clonotype turned up once. This rearrangement joins TRBV5-1 to TRBJ2-3; 11 bases line up with TRBD1. Unmatched junction bases numbered 16, after V lost 5 bases and J lost 14 bases. CDR1 is SGHRS, CDR2 YFSETQ, per germline. The CDR3 spans 15 residues. Written as DNA, the CDR3 is TGCGCCAGCAGACGGGACAGGGGGGATGGCAGAGACGCGTATTTT. The encoded protein is CASRRDRGDGRDAYF.

This clonotype was detected ten times or more. The chain is built from TRBV29-1 and TRBJ2-7, with no clear D. The CDR3 has 11 residues. The germline CDR1 and CDR2 sequences are SQVTM and ANQGSEA. The V gene lost 4 bases and the J gene lost 5 bases, with 9 bases spanning the gap. CDR3 in amino acids: CSVGGVDEQYF. The CDR3 nucleotides read TGCAGCGTTGGTGGGGTAGACGAGCAGTACTTC.

The chain carries TRBV20-1 and TRBJ2-1; maybe TRBD2 (6 bases). Trimming shortened V by 2 bases and J by 7 bases, and 21 bases separated the two germline ends. The CDR3 is 16 residues long. Germline V gene sequence: CDR1 DFQATT, CDR2 SNEGSKA (reference sequence). CDR3: CSARSAGTPGGNEQFF. The CDR3 nucleotides are TGCAGTGCTAGAAGCGCCGGGACTCCAGGCGGGAATGAGCAGTTCTTC.

This chain links TRBV5-1 with TRBJ2-2; D unclear. Trimming removed 0 bases at V and 8 bases at J, with 11 bases between. Per the germline V gene, CDR1 is SGHRS and CDR2 is YFSETQ. The CDR3 length is 14 residues. CDR3 nucleotides: TGCGCCAGCAGCTTGGCCCGATCACTAGGGGAGCTGTTTTTT. Translated, it gives CASSLARSLGELFF.

This chain joins TRBV29-1 and TRBJ1-2; 7 nucleotides match TRBD1. Germline V lookup: CDR1 SQVTM, CDR2 ANQGSEA. V was clipped by 5 bases and J by 7 bases; unmatched bases: 7. This CDR3 is built from 12 residues. The CDR3 DNA reads TGCAGCGTTCTTGACAGGGTGGGTGGCTACACCTTC. Translating it yields CSVLDRVGGYTF. Drawing the rest from reference TRBV29-1 and TRBJ1-2, the complete variable domain is SAVISQKPSRDICQRGTSLTIQCQVDSQVTMMFWYRQQPGQSLTLIATANQGSEATYESGFVIDKFPISRPNLTFSTLTVSNMSPEDSSIYLCSVLDRVGGYTFGSGTRLTVV.

This chain joins TRBV20-1 and TRBJ2-1; 8 positions match TRBD2. Germline V gene sequence: CDR1 DFQATT, CDR2 SNEGSKA (reference sequence). J gave up 7 bases and V 4 bases, and 6 bases lay outside the gene matches. The CDR3 runs 13 residues. CDR3 bases: TGCAGTGCTATAAAGCGGGAGACGAATGAGCAGTTCTTC. This translates into CSAIKRETNEQFF.

The J gene is TRBJ2-5, the V gene TRBV6-2 or TRBV6-3; D remains unclear. The CDR3 totals 12 residues. Germline V gives CDR1 MNHEY, CDR2 SVGEGT. V was shortened by 8 bases and J by 5 bases, with 12 bases between the two germline ends. The CDR3 spells CASRMGSETQYF. Written as DNA, the CDR3 is TGTGCCAGCCGCATGGGGTCGGAGACCCAGTACTTC.

The chain links TRBV25-1 to TRBJ1-1; 9 nucleotides match TRBD1. The germline CDR1 and CDR2 sequences are MGHDK and SYGVNS. J gave up 0 bases and V 10 bases, and 9 bases lay outside the gene matches. The CDR3 contains 15 residues. The CDR3 nucleotides are TGTGCCACCGTCCCGGGACAGGGATTGAACACTGAAGCTTTCTTT. Protein sequence: CATVPGQGLNTEAFF.

The chain is built from TRBV15 and TRBJ2-7; no clear D. The length of the CDR3 is 14 residues. CDR1 and CDR2 from the germline V gene are LNHNV and YYDKDF (reference sequence). V lost 0 bases and J lost 2, with 8 bases in between. CDR3 sequence (DNA): TGTGCCACCAGCAGAGATCGCAGTACCTACGAGCAGTACTTC. It yields the protein CATSRDRSTYEQYF.

This clonotype was found many times. V gene TRBV7-8 combines with J gene TRBJ2-7, with TRBD2 as a possible D gene (6 bases). V was shortened by 5 bases and J by 5 bases, with 22 bases between the two germline ends. The germline gives CDR1 SGHVS, CDR2 FQNEAQ. The CDR3 totals 16 residues. The chain's CDR3 is CASSPRVAGSVDEQYF. The CDR3 bases are TGTGCCAGCAGCCCAAGGGTCGCGGGGAGTGTAGACGAGCAGTACTTC.